What follows are 32 T cell receptor beta chains derived from one specimen sequenced in a study of shared clonotypes between healthy human individuals (dated by TCRdb to about 2020). Library creation used the immunoSEQ multiplex PCR assay. TCRdb's version of the immuneACCESS table is confined to in-frame rearrangements and falls short of the full clone set. An unresolved V gene accounts for under half of the shortfall where checked; the remainder is of unknown origin. Across this sample there are about 460,000 clones, with roughly four fifths seen only once. The ten largest clones represent more than 10% of the sample. The sequencing input was PBMCs. These receptors originate from a woman in her 40s in good health. Some clones in this sample may be carry-over from other donors' samples.

The chain employs TRBV13 and TRBJ2-7; no firm D call. The germline gives CDR1 PRHDT, CDR2 FYEKMQ (reference sequence). The CDR3 runs to 14 residues. V dropped 5 bases and J dropped 3 bases, with 14 bases sitting between them. The CDR3 region has the DNA TGTGCCAGCAGCAGGAACGACATTAACTACGAGCAGTACTTC. This encodes CASSRNDINYEQYF.

The chain links TRBV28 to TRBJ2-7, with a weak D call TRBD2 (5 bases). The CDR3 consists of 13 residues. V was trimmed by 6 bases and J by 0 bases, leaving 9 bases between them. Germline lookup yields CDR1 MDHEN and CDR2 SYDVKM. The CDR3 region has the DNA TGTGCCAGCAGCCGTGGGAGCTCCTACGAGCAGTACTTC. Residues: CASSRGSSYEQYF.

The rearrangement joins TRBV7-3 to TRBJ1-2; D uncertain. CDR1 and CDR2 from the germline V gene are SGHTA and FQGTGA. V lost 2 bases and J lost 5, with 9 bases in between. This CDR3 region has 13 residues. The CDR3 DNA sequence: TGTGCCAGCAGCTTACCAGGCAGATATGGCTACACCTTC. It encodes CASSLPGRYGYTF.

This clone was seen a few times. The rearrangement uses TRBV18 and TRBJ1-4; TRBD1 agrees at 9 bases. CDR3 length: 15 amino acids. Looked up from germline, CDR1 is KGHSH and CDR2 is LQKENI. J lost 7 bases, V lost 3 bases, and 6 bases had no gene match. The CDR3 nucleotides are TGTGCCAGCTCACCTCCGGGACAGGGAGGTGAAAAACTGTTTTTT. Protein sequence: CASSPPGQGGEKLFF.

V is TRBV5-1 and J is TRBJ2-3, with a possible D match to TRBD1 (5 bases). V was clipped by 0 bases and J by 4 bases, with 9 bases between them. The CDR3 is made up of 14 amino acids. CDR1 and CDR2 (germline): SGHRS, YFSETQ. Here the CDR3 DNA reads TGCGCCAGCAGCTTGGTACCAGGGTCAGATACGCAGTATTTT. Translating it yields CASSLVPGSDTQYF. The full variable domain, rest sourced from reference TRBV5-1 and TRBJ2-3, is KAGVTQTPRYLIKTRGQQVTLSCSPISGHRSVSWYQQTPGQGLQFLFEYFSETQRNKGNFPGRFSGRQFSNSRSEMNVSTLELGDSALYLCASSLVPGSDTQYFGPGTRLTVL.

This clone has more than one count but fewer than ten. The chain employs TRBV9 and TRBJ2-1; 7 nucleotides match TRBD2. CDR3 size: 13 residues. With V trimmed by 4 bases and J by 6 bases, 4 bases remained unmatched. Germline lookup yields CDR1 SGDLS and CDR2 YYNGEE. The CDR3 is CASSKTSRNEQFF. CDR3 nucleotide sequence: TGTGCCAGCAGCAAGACTAGCCGCAATGAGCAGTTCTTC.

This clone was counted only a few times. This sequence joins TRBV10-2 and TRBJ2-5; D tentatively fits TRBD1 or TRBD2 (6 bases each). CDR3 length: 16 residues. Trimming shortened V by 2 bases and J by 5 bases, and 18 bases separated the two germline ends. Germline V gene sequence: CDR1 WSHSY, CDR2 SAAADI. In DNA, the CDR3 is TGCGCCAGCAGTGAGGCCTCCCCTGAAGGGGGGGAGACCCAGTACTTC. This sequence encodes CASSEASPEGGETQYF.

A remark on this clone: Since a far larger clone is one base different, this is likely a read error. The CDR3 here is CATSLRKTSLPYSYTF. CDR3 nucleotides: TGTGCCACCAGCCTTCGAAAGACGAGCCTACCATATAGCTACACCTTC. The chain has TRBV15 and TRBJ1-2; D unclear. The CDR3 covers 16 residues. The germline V gene has CDR1 LNHNV and CDR2 YYDKDF (reference sequence). Trimming left V 5 bases short and J 9 bases short, with 25 bases between. The entire variable domain, with the rest obtained from reference TRBV15 and TRBJ1-2, is as follows: DAMVIQNPRYQVTQFGKPVTLSCSQTLNHNVMYWYQQKSSQAPKLLFHYYDKDFNNEADTPDNFQSRRPNTSFCFLDIRSPGLGDTAMYLCATSLRKTSLPYSYTFGSGTRLTVV.

The chain has TRBV5-1 and TRBJ2-7, with 8 bases identical to TRBD1. With V trimmed by 4 bases and J by 3 bases, 3 bases remained unmatched. This CDR3 comprises 13 residues. Germline CDR1 and CDR2: SGHRS and YFSETQ. The CDR3 protein is CASSQGQVYEQYF. CDR3 DNA sequence: TGCGCCAGCAGCCAGGGACAGGTCTACGAGCAGTACTTC.

The rearrangement joins TRBV11-2 to TRBJ1-2; D may be TRBD1 (6 bases). Germline V gene lookup returns CDR1 SGHAT and CDR2 FQNNGV. V was trimmed by 6 bases and J by 4 bases, leaving 12 bases between them. CDR3 length equals 13 residues. The CDR3 region has the DNA TGTGCCAGCAGTACTACAGGGCTCTATGGCTACACCTTC. Its translation is CASSTTGLYGYTF.

CDR3 bases: TGTGCCAGCAGCTTGGCAGGGGGTTCCCGTTACGAGCAGTACTTC. It codes for CASSLAGGSRYEQYF. The V gene is TRBV7-9, the J gene TRBJ2-7, with 7 nucleotides matching TRBD1. The germline V gene encodes CDR1 SEHNR and CDR2 FQNEAQ (reference sequence). This CDR3 region has 15 residues. J lost 4 bases, V lost 3 bases, and 9 bases had no gene match.

There are a few counts of this clone. One junction end does not reproduce the germline sequence, and a read error may be involved. The chain joins TRBV19 to TRBJ2-7, with 7 bases aligning to TRBD2. Germline CDR1 LNHDA, CDR2 SQIVND (reference sequence). The CDR3 contains 13 residues. This CDR3 is CASSAGLDSFWHF. The CDR3 nucleotides read TGTGCCAGTAGTGCCGGACTAGATAGCTTTTGGCACTTC.

This clone appeared once. A much larger clonotype is one base distant, so this may be a read error. V gene TRBV5-4 combines with J gene TRBJ1-3, with D unclear. The ends were cut back, 2 bases at V and 2 bases at J, with 5 bases in the middle. This CDR3 spans 13 amino acids. Germline values: CDR1 SGHNT, CDR2 YYREEE (reference sequence). CDR3 residues: CASSFGTGNTIYF. For the CDR3, the DNA is TGTGCCAGCAGCTTCGGGACTGGAAACACCATATATTTT.

The chain links TRBV28 to TRBJ2-7; 13 positions agree with TRBD2. V gave up 6 bases and J gave up 1 base; unmatched junction bases: 3. The CDR3 is made up of 15 amino acids. Germline V CDR1 and CDR2: MDHEN, SYDVKM. Here the CDR3 DNA reads TGTGCCAGCAGCCGGGGACTAGCGGGGTCCTACGAGCAGTACTTC. Its translation: CASSRGLAGSYEQYF.

The CDR3 here is CASSPPGLAGADTQYF. The DNA for the CDR3 is TGTGCCAGCAGTCCCCCGGGACTAGCGGGGGCAGATACGCAGTATTTT. V gene TRBV28 combines with J gene TRBJ2-3; 14 nucleotides agree with TRBD2. V shed 5 bases and J 4 bases; nucleotides not matched to a gene: 5. The CDR3 spans 16 residues. Germline V gene sequence: CDR1 MDHEN, CDR2 SYDVKM. Full variable domain (remainder filled in from reference TRBV28 and TRBJ2-3): DVKVTQSSRYLVKRTGEKVFLECVQDMDHENMFWYRQDPGLGLRLIYFSYDVKMKEKGDIPEGYSVSREKKERFSLILESASTNQTSMYLCASSPPGLAGADTQYFGPGTRLTVL.

This chain connects TRBV9 to TRBJ2-3; 10 positions match TRBD2. The CDR3 runs 16 residues. In germline, CDR1 is SGDLS, CDR2 YYNGEE. The V gene end was trimmed by 3 bases and the J gene end by 2 bases; junction bases not matched to a gene: 6. CDR3 nucleotides: TGTGCCAGCAGCGCCGACGGACTAGCGGACACAGATACGCAGTATTTT. This translates into CASSADGLADTDTQYF.

CDR3 in DNA: TGTGCCACCCTTAAGTATGGGGCCGAAAACATTCAGTACTTC. Its protein is CATLKYGAENIQYF. The chain carries TRBV15 and TRBJ2-4; D might be TRBD1 (5 bases). V was pared by 8 bases and J by 5 bases, with 16 bases between. Germline V gives CDR1 LNHNV, CDR2 YYDKDF (reference sequence). The CDR3 has 14 residues.

The chain combines TRBV28 with TRBJ2-5, with D hard to call. The CDR3 runs 14 residues. V was cut by 1 base and J by 5 bases, with 11 bases left in between. The germline gives CDR1 MDHEN, CDR2 SYDVKM. The CDR3, as DNA: TGTGCCAGCAGTTTATCGGTGGTGGGGGAGACCCAGTACTTC. Translation gives CASSLSVVGETQYF. Variable domain in full (rest from reference TRBV28 and TRBJ2-5): DVKVTQSSRYLVKRTGEKVFLECVQDMDHENMFWYRQDPGLGLRLIYFSYDVKMKEKGDIPEGYSVSREKKERFSLILESASTNQTSMYLCASSLSVVGETQYFGPGTRLLVL.

The CDR3 sequence is CASSFAGGRKTQYF. The CDR3 nucleotides are TGTGCCAGCAGTTTTGCGGGAGGGAGGAAGACCCAGTACTTC. The genes are TRBV28 and TRBJ2-5; 9 bases line up with TRBD2. V lost 3 bases, J lost 6 bases, and 5 bases stayed unmatched. This CDR3 comprises 14 residues. Germline V gene data show CDR1 as MDHEN and CDR2 as SYDVKM.

This chain joins TRBV15 and TRBJ2-7, with D possibly matching TRBD2 (7 bases). Trimming shortened V by 0 bases and J by 2 bases, and 14 bases separated the two germline ends. The germline gives CDR1 LNHNV, CDR2 YYDKDF (reference sequence). This CDR3 has 16 residues. The CDR3 DNA follows: TGTGCCACCAGCAGAGATCGGGGGGCAGCAACCTACGAGCAGTACTTC. This sequence encodes CATSRDRGAATYEQYF.

Concerning this clone itself: With a much larger clone just one base away, this may be a read error. This chain connects TRBV5-4 to TRBJ2-5, with D possibly TRBD2 on 5 matching bases. CDR1 and CDR2 (germline): SGHNT, YYREEE (reference sequence). Deletions cut 0 bases from V and 6 bases from J, with 15 bases between. The CDR3 consists of 15 residues. CDR3 sequence: CASSLEEVARKTQYF. The CDR3 DNA reads as TGTGCCAGCAGCTTGGAGGAGGTGGCGAGGAAGACCCAGTACTTC.

The gene calls are TRBV5-4 and TRBJ2-3; either TRBD1 or TRBD2 may supply D (6 bases each). The CDR3 runs 13 residues. Germline CDR1 is SGHNT and CDR2 is YYREEE (reference sequence). Trimming pared 4 bases from V and 8 bases from J, leaving 14 bases between. The CDR3 loop reads CASSPSTGATQYF. The CDR3 region has the DNA TGTGCCAGCAGCCCCAGTACGGGGGCTACGCAGTATTTT.

This clone was found many times. This chain connects TRBV7-9 to TRBJ1-3; D possibly corresponds to TRBD1 (5 bases). This CDR3 comprises 14 residues. CDR1 and CDR2 (germline): SEHNR, FQNEAQ (reference sequence). V was cut by 5 bases and J by 2 bases, with 10 bases left in between. CDR3 sequence (DNA): TGTGCCAGCAGCCAGGGAGTGGCTGGAAACACCATATATTTT. Translated: CASSQGVAGNTIYF.

The gene calls are TRBV5-1 and TRBJ1-1; TRBD1 agrees at 10 bases. The CDR3 covers 18 residues. Germline CDR1 reads SGHRS; CDR2 reads YFSETQ. V dropped 4 bases and J dropped 0; count of bases not matched to a gene: 12. The CDR3 DNA is TGCGCCAGCAGCCCCAGGGGACAGGGGTGGGGTGTGAACACTGAAGCTTTCTTT. This codes for CASSPRGQGWGVNTEAFF.

In this sample, this clone turned up a few times. This chain uses TRBV7-9 with TRBJ1-2; TRBD1 matches 8 bases. The germline CDR1 and CDR2 sequences are SEHNR and FQNEAQ (reference sequence). V dropped 3 bases and J dropped 6; count of bases not matched to a gene: 9. The CDR3 sequence is 15 residues long. The CDR3 here is CASSFLSGTGDGYTF. The CDR3 nucleotides read TGTGCCAGCAGCTTCCTCTCCGGGACAGGAGATGGCTACACCTTC. Full variable domain (remainder filled in from reference TRBV7-9 and TRBJ1-2): DTGVSQNPRHKITKRGQNVTFRCDPISEHNRLYWYRQTLGQGPEFLTYFQNEAQLEKSRLLSDRFSAERPKGSFSTLEIQRTEQGDSAMYLCASSFLSGTGDGYTFGSGTRLTVV.

This clone was found many times. This same CDR3 is encoded by further DNA sequences in the sample. This chain uses TRBV4-1 with TRBJ1-4; tentative D call: TRBD1 (6 bases). Germline V gene sequence: CDR1 MGHRA, CDR2 YSYEKL. V lost 2 bases to trimming and J lost 5 bases, with 12 bases between them. CDR3 length: 15 amino acids. CDR3 residues: CASSQQGNRNEKLFF. In nucleotides, the CDR3 is TGCGCCAGCAGCCAACAGGGGAATCGGAATGAAAAACTGTTTTTT.

The CDR3 region has the DNA TGTGCCAGCAGCTCCCTTGTTAGGGGCGGGTACACCGGGGAGCTGTTTTTT. Translated: CASSSLVRGGYTGELFF. The chain recombines TRBV7-9 with TRBJ2-2; the D call may be TRBD1 or TRBD2 (5 bases each). Germline V gene sequence: CDR1 SEHNR, CDR2 FQNEAQ (reference sequence). V was pared by 4 bases and J by 3 bases, with 18 bases between. The CDR3 is 17 residues long.

Many counts were recorded for this clone. This CDR3 is also generated by other DNA sequences in the sample. The gene calls are TRBV4-1 and TRBJ1-4; TRBD1 aligns across 8 bases. Germline trimming cut 3 bases from V and 0 bases from J; bases unmatched to any gene: 9. The CDR3 totals 18 residues. Germline V gene data show CDR1 as MGHRA and CDR2 as YSYEKL. The CDR3 region has the DNA TGCGCCAGCAGCCACCCCAGGGGGCGGGGGGCAACTAATGAAAAACTGTTTTTT. This sequence encodes CASSHPRGRGATNEKLFF.

The rearrangement uses TRBV6-1 and TRBJ2-7; weak D call: TRBD2 (6 bases). The CDR3 contains 13 residues. CDR1 MNHNS and CDR2 SASEGT come from the germline V gene. V lost 4 bases and J lost 2, with 9 bases in between. The CDR3 loop is CASSAGETYEQYF. The CDR3 coding sequence is TGTGCCAGCAGTGCGGGGGAAACCTACGAGCAGTACTTC.

This clone was seen a few times. The rearrangement uses TRBV11-2 and TRBJ2-5; 10 bases agree with TRBD2. The ends lost 2 bases at V and 4 bases at J; junction bases unmatched: 7. The CDR3 has 16 amino acids. In germline, CDR1 is SGHAT, CDR2 FQNNGV. The CDR3, as DNA: TGTGCCAGCAGCTTAACCCCTAGCGGGAGCCTAGAGACCCAGTACTTC. Its translation: CASSLTPSGSLETQYF.

A few counts support this clone. The chain employs TRBV18 and TRBJ1-5; D is ambiguous. CDR1 is KGHSH and CDR2 is LQKENI in the germline V gene. With 2 bases removed from V and 0 bases from J, the gap between germline ends came to 5 bases. The CDR3 is made up of 14 amino acids. CDR3 sequence (DNA): TGTGCCAGCTCACCAACCCATAGCAATCAGCCCCAGCATTTT. Amino acid sequence: CASSPTHSNQPQHF. Filled out from reference TRBV18 and TRBJ1-5, the complete variable domain reads NAGVMQNPRHLVRRRGQEARLRCSPMKGHSHVYWYRQLPEEGLKFMVYLQKENIIDESGMPKERFSAEFPKEGPSILRIQQVVRGDSAAYFCASSPTHSNQPQHFGDGTRLSIL.

This clone was recorded only once. This chain links TRBV5-1 with TRBJ1-2; no reliable D call. The germline V gene has CDR1 SGHRS and CDR2 YFSETQ. This CDR3 is built from 15 residues. With 0 bases removed from V and 0 bases from J, the gap between germline ends came to 9 bases. DNA of the CDR3: TGCGCCAGCAGCTTGGGGGTCAGCACTAACTATGGCTACACCTTC. Encoded protein: CASSLGVSTNYGYTF.